This record concerns one T cell receptor (beta chain) sequence. Its antigen is as yet unknown. These data belong to a study of cytomegalovirus exposure and HLA in healthy donors. Use of 60 Vbeta and 13 Jbeta primers characterized the PCR. Data came from immunoSEQ multiplex PCR; TCRdb stores just in-frame clones and leaves some out. The data show 100,000 to 150,000 clones, about 80% seen once. Germline V gene sequence: CDR1 SGHRS, CDR2 YFSETQ. V trimming: 0 bases; J trimming: 6 bases; junction bases outside the gene matches: 10. This CDR3 is built from 17 residues. Study-level findings and limits: Researchers reported in a later analysis that a missense DCLRE1C variant was tied to TCR beta V- and J-gene trimming.

This sequence was found in a man aged 35 to 55 in good health and CMV-seronegative. V usage is TRBV5-1 and J usage is TRBJ2-3, with 10 bases that match TRBD2. The sample consisted of PBMCs. The DNA for the CDR3 is TGCGCCAGCAGCTTGGGGGGGACTAGCGCCGGGATGGATACGCAGTATTTT. Residues: CASSLGGTSAGMDTQYF.